The 26 T cell receptor beta chains in this list originate from one sample, sequenced in a study of T cell responses to AZD1222 COVID-19 vaccine. Produced via immunoSEQ multiplex PCR; TCRdb's table is partial and in-frame only. In the table there are around 200,000 clones, about 91% of which are singletons. This material consisted of peripheral blood, taken on day 0 of AZD1222 vaccination. The origin of the receptors is an adult in good health.

The V call is TRBV30, the J call TRBJ1-5, with D perhaps TRBD1 (6 bases). The CDR3 has 15 residues. The ends were cut back, 4 bases at V and 0 bases at J, with 13 bases in the middle. Germline values: CDR1 GTSNPN, CDR2 SVGIG (reference sequence). The CDR3 reads CAWTSGVTSNQPQHF. The CDR3 DNA follows: TGTGCCTGGACATCAGGGGTAACTAGCAATCAGCCCCAGCATTTT. The full variable domain, completed using reference TRBV30 and TRBJ1-5, is SQTIHQWPATLVQPVGSPLSLECTVEGTSNPNLYWYRQAAGRGLQLLFYSVGIGQISSEVPQNLSASRPQDRQFILSSKKLLLSDSGFYLCAWTSGVTSNQPQHFGDGTRLSIL.

This clone appeared a few times. The chain uses TRBV11-2 and TRBJ1-2; 11 bases line up with TRBD1. Germline V lookup: CDR1 SGHAT, CDR2 FQNNGV. With V trimmed by 5 bases and J by 4 bases, 6 bases remained unmatched. The CDR3 loop spans 15 amino acids. The CDR3 sequence is CASSLRGTGGYGYTF. CDR3 nucleotide sequence: TGTGCCAGCAGCCTACGGGGGACAGGGGGCTATGGCTACACCTTC.

The DNA of the CDR3 is TGTGCCAGCACGATGGAATCGTTGCAGGGGCCCTATCTCGGAGCTTTCTTT. It yields the protein CASTMESLQGPYLGAFF. The chain combines TRBV19 with TRBJ1-1, with D maybe TRBD1 (6 bases). This CDR3 is 17 amino acids long. Trimming shortened V by 9 bases and J by 10 bases, and 33 bases separated the two germline ends. Germline CDR1 reads LNHDA; CDR2 reads SQIVND (reference sequence).

The V call is TRBV6-1, the J call TRBJ1-5, with a possible D match to TRBD1 (5 bases). Trimming removed 0 bases from V and 1 base from J, with 13 bases in between. From germline, CDR1 is MNHNS and CDR2 SASEGT. The CDR3 has 17 amino acids. CDR3 sequence (DNA): TGTGCCAGCAGTGAAGCGTGGGGGGGTGGAAGCAATCAGCCCCAGCATTTT. Translating gives CASSEAWGGGSNQPQHF.

The chain combines TRBV4-3 with TRBJ1-5; no clear D. Germline-derived CDR1 and CDR2 are LGHNA and YSLEER. The CDR3 is made up of 13 amino acids. V lost 3 bases, J lost 0 bases, and 3 bases lay in between. The CDR3 DNA sequence: TGCGCCAGCAGCCAGACTAGCAATCAGCCCCAGCATTTT. Translation gives CASSQTSNQPQHF.

The V and J genes are TRBV6-5 and TRBJ1-1; D perhaps matches TRBD1 (5 bases). V lost 6 bases and J lost 5, with 10 bases in between. The CDR3 has 12 amino acids. Germline values: CDR1 MNHEY, CDR2 SVGAGI. CDR3: CASRGGGTEAFF. The CDR3 coding sequence is TGTGCCAGCAGGGGGGGTGGGACTGAAGCTTTCTTT.

The genes are TRBV9 and TRBJ1-1; the D is unclear. Germline lookup yields CDR1 SGDLS and CDR2 YYNGEE. The CDR3 length is 14 residues. The V gene lost 3 bases and the J gene lost 1 base, with 10 bases spanning the gap. CDR3 nucleotides: TGTGCCAGCAGCGAGGGTTTTTCGAACACTGAAGCTTTCTTT. It yields the protein CASSEGFSNTEAFF.

This CDR3 is CASSQDGRAGYGYTF. For the CDR3, the DNA is TGCGCCAGCAGCCAAGATGGCAGGGCTGGCTATGGCTACACCTTC. The genes are TRBV4-3 and TRBJ1-2; perhaps TRBD1 as D (5 bases). Trimming took 0 bases from V and 4 from J, leaving 12 bases between them. This CDR3 is built from 15 residues. CDR1 and CDR2 (germline): LGHNA, YSLEER.

The chain couples TRBV5-4 to TRBJ2-4, with a weak D call TRBD1 (6 bases). From germline, CDR1 is SGHNT and CDR2 YYREEE (reference sequence). Trimming took 4 bases from V and 4 from J, leaving 12 bases between them. The CDR3 runs to 14 residues. The CDR3 nucleotides read TGTGCCAGCAGCAAACCCGGACAGAAAAACATTCAGTACTTC. As protein: CASSKPGQKNIQYF.

The chain combines TRBV9 with TRBJ1-1; maybe TRBD1 (5 bases). Deletions cut 2 bases from V and 7 bases from J, with 15 bases between. The CDR3 has 14 residues. Germline-derived CDR1 and CDR2 are SGDLS and YYNGEE. The CDR3 sequence: CASSVSGKGGEAFF. In nucleotides, the CDR3 is TGTGCCAGCAGCGTCTCAGGGAAGGGTGGTGAAGCTTTCTTT.

There are a few counts of this clone. The CDR3 nucleotides read TGTGCCAGCAGGGTTGACACTCAAGAGACCCAGTACTTC. It specifies CASRVDTQETQYF. V and J are TRBV5-4 and TRBJ2-5; D is ambiguous. CDR1 is SGHNT, CDR2 YYREEE, per germline (reference sequence). Between the trimmed V and J ends, which lost 5 bases and 2 bases, there was a span of 10 bases. The CDR3 sequence is 13 residues long.

V and J are TRBV9 and TRBJ2-2; 7 bases map to TRBD1. There are 19 residues in the CDR3. The V segment lost 0 bases and the J segment 2 bases; nucleotides outside the gene matches: 13. The germline gives CDR1 SGDLS, CDR2 YYNGEE. In DNA, the CDR3 is TGTGCCAGCAGCGTAGAACAGGGGCCATATAATCCAAACACCGGGGAGCTGTTTTTT. This encodes CASSVEQGPYNPNTGELFF.

V is TRBV5-1 and J is TRBJ1-5, with a tentative D call TRBD1 (5 bases). Germline CDR1 and CDR2: SGHRS and YFSETQ. The ends were cut back, 4 bases at V and 5 bases at J, with 19 bases in the middle. The length of the CDR3 is 16 residues. This CDR3 is CASSPSGGGYYQPQHF. CDR3 DNA sequence: TGCGCCAGCAGCCCCTCGGGGGGAGGGTATTATCAGCCCCAGCATTTT. Full variable domain (rest looked up from reference TRBV5-1 and TRBJ1-5): KAGVTQTPRYLIKTRGQQVTLSCSPISGHRSVSWYQQTPGQGLQFLFEYFSETQRNKGNFPGRFSGRQFSNSRSEMNVSTLELGDSALYLCASSPSGGGYYQPQHFGDGTRLSIL.

The chain joins TRBV18 to TRBJ2-7; 7 nucleotides agree with TRBD1. This CDR3 has 16 residues. Germline V gives CDR1 KGHSH, CDR2 LQKENI. Trimming took 3 bases from V and 2 from J; bases not matched to a gene: 10. CDR3 bases: TGTGCCAGCTCACCCGTAACCGGGACAGAGACCTACGAGCAGTACTTC. Translated: CASSPVTGTETYEQYF.

This clone was detected only once. The rearrangement joins TRBV28 to TRBJ1-4; D not certain. The germline CDR1 and CDR2 sequences are MDHEN and SYDVKM. This CDR3 region has 15 residues. Trimming took 4 bases from V and 0 from J, leaving 9 bases between them. The CDR3 region has the DNA TGTGCCAGCAGTTCCACCGGCGCAACTAATGAAAAACTGTTTTTT. Protein sequence: CASSSTGATNEKLFF.

This chain links TRBV4-2 with TRBJ1-3; no definite D call. Germline V CDR1 and CDR2: LGHNA, YNFKEQ. The length of the CDR3 is 17 residues. Trimming removed 0 bases from V and 2 bases from J, with 14 bases in between. CDR3 nucleotides: TGTGCCAGCAGCCAAGATTATCGAACGAGCACTGGAAACACCATATATTTT. It yields the protein CASSQDYRTSTGNTIYF.

CDR3 region: CASMGAANYGYTF. CDR3 coding DNA: TGTGCCAGCATGGGGGCTGCTAACTATGGCTACACCTTC. The J gene is TRBJ1-2, the V gene TRBV28, with D possibly being TRBD1 (6 bases). This CDR3 comprises 13 residues. The V and J ends lost 7 bases and 0 bases respectively, with 9 bases between them. Looked up from germline, CDR1 is MDHEN and CDR2 is SYDVKM.

This clone was seen many times. The V gene is TRBV9, the J gene TRBJ1-3; TRBD1 matches 8 bases. From germline, CDR1 is SGDLS and CDR2 YYNGEE. CDR3 length equals 16 residues. The V gene end was trimmed by 4 bases and the J gene end by 0 bases; junction bases not matched to a gene: 6. For the CDR3, the DNA is TGTGCCAGCAGCATCCGCGACAGGGGCTCTGGAAACACCATATATTTT. Amino acids: CASSIRDRGSGNTIYF.

DNA of the CDR3: TGTGCCAGCAGTGAGAGGGGGCAGAGGAATCAGCCCCAGCATTTT. Translated, it gives CASSERGQRNQPQHF. V and J are TRBV6-1 and TRBJ1-5; 7 bases line up with TRBD1. The CDR3 has 15 amino acids. CDR1 is MNHNS and CDR2 is SASEGT in the germline V gene. V was pared by 3 bases and J by 4 bases, with 6 bases of the junction left unmatched.

This clone was recorded only once. The chain has TRBV4-2 and TRBJ2-5; 8 bases are shared with TRBD2. The CDR3 has 14 residues. V shed 3 bases, J shed 2 bases, and the junction held 2 bases outside the gene matches. Germline V gene sequence: CDR1 LGHNA, CDR2 YNFKEQ. The CDR3 nucleotides read TGTGCCAGCAGCCAGCGGGGGGTTCAAGAGACCCAGTACTTC. Protein sequence: CASSQRGVQETQYF.

As concerns this clone: Additional DNA sequences in this sample encode the identical CDR3. The genes are TRBV7-9 and TRBJ1-4; D is unclear. The CDR3 is 12 amino acids. From germline, CDR1 is SEHNR and CDR2 FQNEAQ (reference sequence). V gave up 5 bases and J gave up 8 bases, with 9 bases separating them. The CDR3 region has the DNA TGTGCCAGCAGCCCCTCCGGGGAAAAACTGTTTTTT. Translated, it gives CASSPSGEKLFF.

The V call is TRBV4-3, the J call TRBJ2-6; D remains unclear. Germline values: CDR1 LGHNA, CDR2 YSLEER. V lost 1 base and J lost 2, with 9 bases in between. The CDR3 length is 16 residues. The CDR3 loop reads CASSQVQSTGANVLTF. The CDR3, as DNA: TGCGCCAGCAGCCAAGTTCAGTCCACTGGGGCCAACGTCCTGACTTTC.

This chain links TRBV3-1 (or the pseudogene TRBV3-2) with TRBJ2-1, with 10 nucleotides matching TRBD2. The germline gives CDR1 LGHDT, CDR2 YNNKEL (reference sequence). This CDR3 region has 19 residues. The trim removed 3 bases at V and 4 bases at J, leaving 15 bases unmatched. The CDR3 DNA sequence: TGTGCCAGCAGCCACACTCGAGTCGGAAGCGGGAGGGATTACAATGAGCAGTTCTTC. As protein: CASSHTRVGSGRDYNEQFF.

This chain uses TRBV6-5 with TRBJ2-1; 11 bases align to TRBD2. The CDR3 totals 15 residues. J was trimmed by 8 bases and V by 6 bases; bases with no gene match: 9. Per the germline V gene, CDR1 is MNHEY and CDR2 is SVGAGI. CDR3 nucleotide sequence: TGTGCCAGCAGCACCAGACTAGCGGGGTTGGATGAGCAGTTCTTC. Its translation: CASSTRLAGLDEQFF.

The V gene is TRBV3-1 (or the pseudogene TRBV3-2), the J gene TRBJ1-5; 7 nucleotides align to TRBD1. V was clipped by 4 bases and J by 5 bases; unmatched bases: 2. The CDR3 is 13 amino acids. Germline V gene data show CDR1 as LGHDT and CDR2 as YNNKEL (reference sequence). The CDR3 nucleotides read TGTGCCAGCAGCCCCGACAGGGATCAGCCCCAGCATTTT. It yields the protein CASSPDRDQPQHF.

The chain combines TRBV18 with TRBJ2-1, with a tentative D call TRBD1 (6 bases). Trimming stripped 5 bases from V and 6 bases from J, with 8 bases between. This CDR3 region has 12 residues. The germline CDR1 and CDR2 sequences are KGHSH and LQKENI. The CDR3 DNA sequence: TGTGCCAGCTCAGCGGACAGCAATGAGCAGTTCTTC. As protein: CASSADSNEQFF.